The 29 T cell receptor beta chains below all came from one sample that was sequenced in a study of blood T cell repertoires in COVID-19. Data came from immunoSEQ multiplex PCR; TCRdb stores just in-frame clones and leaves some out. The profile shows around 150,000 clones, 80% to 90% of them singletons. Source material: peripheral blood. The receptor set was obtained from a man between 65 and 80 years old with acute or convalescent COVID-19.

The J gene is TRBJ2-7, the V gene TRBV29-1; perhaps TRBD2 as D (5 bases). V was shortened by 4 bases and J by 3 bases, with 7 bases between the two germline ends. CDR1 SQVTM and CDR2 ANQGSEA come from the germline V gene. CDR3 length equals 11 residues. CDR3 residues: CSVGLNYEQYF. CDR3 DNA sequence: TGCAGCGTTGGACTAAACTACGAGCAGTACTTC.

J is TRBJ1-4 and V is TRBV7-8; D is possibly TRBD1 (5 bases). Germline V gene lookup returns CDR1 SGHVS and CDR2 FQNEAQ. CDR3 length: 15 amino acids. V was pared by 4 bases and J by 4 bases, with 13 bases between. The CDR3 is CASSSTGAFNEKLFF. The CDR3 nucleotides are TGTGCCAGCAGCTCTACAGGTGCCTTTAATGAAAAACTGTTTTTT. The variable domain in full, completed from reference TRBV7-8 and TRBJ1-4, reads GAGVSQSPRYKVAKRGQDVALRCDPISGHVSLFWYQQALGQGPEFLTYFQNEAQLDKSGLPSDRFFAERPEGSVSTLKIQRTQQEDSAVYLCASSSTGAFNEKLFFGSGTQLSVL.

The J gene is TRBJ1-1, the V gene TRBV3-1 (or the pseudogene TRBV3-2); weak D call: TRBD1 (6 bases). The CDR3 is 13 amino acids. The germline CDR1 and CDR2 sequences are LGHDT and YNNKEL (reference sequence). Trimming pared 3 bases from V and 3 bases from J, leaving 8 bases between. The CDR3 sequence: CASSQGHYTEAFF. The DNA of the CDR3 is TGTGCCAGCAGCCAGGGACACTACACTGAAGCTTTCTTT.

The chain couples TRBV7-9 to TRBJ1-2; D gene ambiguous. The CDR3 consists of 14 residues. The ends were cut back, 1 base at V and 5 bases at J, with 11 bases in the middle. Per the germline V gene, CDR1 is SEHNR and CDR2 is FQNEAQ (reference sequence). The DNA for the CDR3 is TGTGCCAGCAGCTTAGGCAGTAAACTATATGGCTACACCTTC. It yields the protein CASSLGSKLYGYTF.

This clone was picked up one time. This chain uses TRBV10-3 with TRBJ1-5, with unresolved D. The V and J ends lost 0 bases and 5 bases respectively, with 8 bases between them. The CDR3 extends over 14 amino acids. The germline CDR1 and CDR2 sequences are ENHRY and SYGVKD. The CDR3 reads CAISESSVYQPQHF. CDR3 in DNA: TGTGCCATCAGTGAGTCGAGTGTCTATCAGCCCCAGCATTTT.

This chain uses TRBV24-1 with TRBJ2-2; D is undetermined. Trimming left V 4 bases short and J 5 bases short, with 10 bases between. The CDR3 length is 14 residues. Germline V CDR1 and CDR2: KGHDR, SFDVKD. The CDR3 nucleotides read TGTGCCACCAGTGAGCCGATAGATACCGGGGAGCTGTTTTTT. Translated, it gives CATSEPIDTGELFF.

In its sample, this clone was seen once. V and J are TRBV12-3 or TRBV12-4 and TRBJ2-7, with D possibly being TRBD1 (6 bases). The CDR3 has 13 amino acids. With 3 bases removed from V and 3 bases from J, the gap between germline ends came to 9 bases. This CDR3 reads CASSLDRFYEQYF. CDR3 bases: TGTGCCAGCAGTTTGGACAGATTCTACGAGCAGTACTTC.

This clone appeared a single time. The J gene is TRBJ1-5, the V gene TRBV19, with TRBD1 as a possible D gene (6 bases). Trimming removed 2 bases at V and 6 bases at J, with 17 bases between. Germline CDR1 reads LNHDA; CDR2 reads SQIVND (reference sequence). The CDR3 runs to 16 residues. The CDR3 nucleotides read TGTGCCAGTAGTATACCCGGCAGGGGTGGGGGTCAGCCCCAGCATTTT. It yields the protein CASSIPGRGGGQPQHF.

CDR3 in DNA: TGTGCCAGCAGCCAAGAAGCGGGACTATACAATGAGCAGTTCTTC. It yields the protein CASSQEAGLYNEQFF. The J gene is TRBJ2-1, the V gene TRBV3-1 (or the pseudogene TRBV3-2); TRBD2 matches at 7 bases. The CDR3 loop spans 15 amino acids. V shed 0 bases and J 4 bases; nucleotides not matched to a gene: 3. From germline, CDR1 is LGHDT and CDR2 YNNKEL (reference sequence).

CDR3 nucleotide sequence: TGCAGCGTTGAAGTGGTGAGACAGGACTACTATGGCTACACCTTC. Translating it yields CSVEVVRQDYYGYTF. The chain carries TRBV29-1 and TRBJ1-2, with D possibly matching TRBD1 (6 bases). The CDR3 extends over 15 amino acids. Trimming pared 1 base from V and 3 bases from J, leaving 15 bases between. CDR1 is SQVTM, CDR2 ANQGSEA, per germline.

The rearrangement uses TRBV9 and TRBJ1-4; D is undetermined. The germline gives CDR1 SGDLS, CDR2 YYNGEE. The CDR3 is 17 amino acids. V was pared by 0 bases and J by 2 bases, with 14 bases between. In DNA, the CDR3 is TGTGCCAGCAGCGTAGGGTCCGGGAGGGCGACTAATGAAAAACTGTTTTTT. It codes for CASSVGSGRATNEKLFF.

In DNA, the CDR3 is TGTGCCAGCAGCTTTCGCACTAGCGGGAGACGCAATGAGCAGTTCTTC. It is translated as CASSFRTSGRRNEQFF. The V gene is TRBV11-2, the J gene TRBJ2-1, with 11 bases matching TRBD2. The junction had 7 bases not matched to a gene; V was cut back by 3 bases and J by 6 bases. The V gene's germline CDR1 is SGHAT and CDR2 FQNNGV. The CDR3 is made up of 16 amino acids.

The rearrangement links TRBV5-1 to TRBJ2-1; 9 positions match TRBD2. CDR1 and CDR2 (germline): SGHRS, YFSETQ. Unmatched junction bases numbered 3, after V lost 0 bases and J lost 5 bases. The CDR3 has 15 residues. The chain's CDR3 is CASSLVLAGNNEQFF. The CDR3 DNA reads as TGCGCCAGCAGCTTGGTGCTAGCGGGAAACAATGAGCAGTTCTTC.

The gene calls are TRBV7-9 and TRBJ2-4, with D possibly matching TRBD1 (6 bases). This CDR3 spans 15 amino acids. Germline V gene data show CDR1 as SEHNR and CDR2 as FQNEAQ (reference sequence). V was cut by 5 bases and J by 0 bases, with 11 bases left in between. The CDR3 nucleotides are TGTGCCAGCAGCATACAACAGGGAGCCAAAAACATTCAGTACTTC. This codes for CASSIQQGAKNIQYF.

This clone was observed a handful of times. The genes are TRBV7-2 and TRBJ2-1, with 14 bases matching TRBD2. The germline V gene has CDR1 SGHTA and CDR2 FQGNSA. The CDR3 contains 15 residues. V was pared by 5 bases and J by 9 bases, with 6 bases of the junction left unmatched. The CDR3 loop is CASSRQGLAGAEQFF. DNA of the CDR3: TGTGCCAGCAGCCGCCAGGGACTAGCGGGAGCTGAGCAGTTCTTC.

The J gene is TRBJ1-1, the V gene TRBV7-9, with D tentatively TRBD1 (5 bases). V lost 1 base and J lost 10, with 22 bases in between. CDR1 and CDR2 from the germline V gene are SEHNR and FQNEAQ (reference sequence). The CDR3 is 16 amino acids. DNA for the CDR3: TGTGCCAGCAGCTTAGAAGCTGCCAGGACGGCAAGGGGAGCTTTCTTT. It translates to CASSLEAARTARGAFF.

The rearrangement uses TRBV4-2 and TRBJ2-6, with TRBD2 matching 14 bases. The CDR3 is made up of 19 amino acids. The ends lost 0 bases at V and 0 bases at J; junction bases unmatched: 1. Germline assignment: CDR1 LGHNA and CDR2 YNFKEQ. The CDR3 sequence is CASSQEGTSGSSGANVLTF. CDR3 sequence (DNA): TGTGCCAGCAGCCAAGAGGGGACTAGCGGGAGCTCTGGGGCCAACGTCCTGACTTTC.

The sample holds a few counts of this clone. This chain uses TRBV2 with TRBJ1-1; D unclear. The CDR3 runs 11 residues. The germline V and J ends were trimmed by 7 bases and 2 bases, with 5 bases remaining between them. In germline, CDR1 is SNHLY, CDR2 FYNNEI. Here the CDR3 DNA reads TGTGCCAGCACTTTAAACACTGAAGCTTTCTTT. It is translated as CASTLNTEAFF.

This clone was detected once. V and J are TRBV6-5 and TRBJ2-2; TRBD2 might be the D (5 bases). CDR1 MNHEY and CDR2 SVGAGI come from the germline V gene. V shed 0 bases and J shed 2 bases, with 10 bases lying between them. The CDR3 consists of 16 residues. This chain's CDR3 is CASSYSISVNTGELFF. In DNA form, the CDR3 reads TGTGCCAGCAGTTACTCGATTAGCGTCAACACCGGGGAGCTGTTTTTT.

CDR3: CASSLGRTDTQYF. CDR3 nucleotides: TGTGCCAGCAGCTTAGGCAGGACAGATACGCAGTATTTT. This chain connects TRBV7-2 to TRBJ2-3; no definite D call. This CDR3 comprises 13 residues. Trimming left V 1 base short and J 3 bases short, with 5 bases between. Germline loops: CDR1 SGHTA, CDR2 FQGNSA.

This clone was found once. The rearrangement joins TRBV19 to TRBJ1-3, with D possibly TRBD1 on 6 matching bases. CDR1 is LNHDA and CDR2 is SQIVND in the germline V gene (reference sequence). This CDR3 comprises 15 residues. Trimming removed 4 bases from V and 2 bases from J, with 12 bases in between. CDR3: CASSKRQEPGNTIYF. CDR3 DNA sequence: TGTGCCAGTAGTAAAAGACAGGAGCCTGGAAACACCATATATTTT.

The rearrangement uses TRBV19 and TRBJ2-1, with 10 bases aligning to TRBD1. This CDR3 is 15 amino acids long. The V and J ends lost 1 base and 7 bases, in that order; junction bases with no gene match: 4. Germline V gene lookup returns CDR1 LNHDA and CDR2 SQIVND (reference sequence). This chain's CDR3 is CASSIARTGGNEQFF. CDR3 DNA sequence: TGTGCCAGTAGTATAGCCCGGACAGGGGGGAATGAGCAGTTCTTC.

The V gene is TRBV10-3, the J gene TRBJ2-3; the match to TRBD2 covers 10 bases. The V gene's germline CDR1 is ENHRY and CDR2 SYGVKD. The J segment lost 1 base and the V segment lost 10 bases, leaving 5 bases of the junction unmatched. This CDR3 has 14 amino acids. The CDR3 spells CATVLAGRTDTQYF. The DNA of the CDR3 is TGTGCCACCGTACTAGCGGGACGCACAGATACGCAGTATTTT.

This chain links TRBV7-2 with TRBJ2-3; 11 bases are shared with TRBD2. Germline loops: CDR1 SGHTA, CDR2 FQGNSA. The V segment lost 2 bases and the J segment 3 bases; nucleotides outside the gene matches: 4. CDR3 length: 16 residues. This CDR3 reads CASSLLASGRTDTQYF. In DNA form, the CDR3 reads TGTGCCAGCAGCTTACTGGCTAGCGGGAGGACAGATACGCAGTATTTT. Combining the CDR3 with reference TRBV7-2 and TRBJ2-3 gives the whole variable domain GAGVSQSPSNKVTEKGKDVELRCDPISGHTALYWYRQSLGQGLEFLIYFQGNSAPDKSGLPSDRFSAERTGGSVSTLTIQRTQQEDSAVYLCASSLLASGRTDTQYFGPGTRLTVL.

The V and J genes are TRBV11-2 and TRBJ2-7, with no clear D. Germline assignment: CDR1 SGHAT and CDR2 FQNNGV. Trimming took off 2 bases at V and 0 bases at J, with 11 bases between the two ends. This CDR3 region has 15 residues. The CDR3, as DNA: TGTGCCAGCAGCTTAATAACGGGTTACTCCTACGAGCAGTACTTC. It specifies CASSLITGYSYEQYF.

The chain couples TRBV30 to TRBJ2-5, with 9 bases lining up with TRBD2. Trimming took 6 bases from V and 2 from J; bases not matched to a gene: 4. CDR1 is GTSNPN, CDR2 SVGIG, per germline (reference sequence). The CDR3 length is 13 residues. In DNA form, the CDR3 reads TGTGCCTGCCTTAGCGGGAGTCAAGAGACCCAGTACTTC. Its translation: CACLSGSQETQYF.

The V gene is TRBV6-2 or TRBV6-3, the J gene TRBJ1-1, with TRBD1 as a possible D gene (6 bases). CDR3 size: 13 residues. V was cut by 2 bases and J by 5 bases, with 9 bases left in between. CDR1 MNHEY and CDR2 SVGEGT come from the germline V gene. The CDR3 here is CASSYGRGTEAFF. The CDR3 nucleotides are TGTGCCAGCAGTTACGGCAGGGGAACTGAAGCTTTCTTT.

This chain joins TRBV29-1 and TRBJ1-5, with 11 bases matching TRBD1. The CDR3 totals 13 residues. Germline V gives CDR1 SQVTM, CDR2 ANQGSEA. After removal of 5 bases from V and 6 bases from J, the junction contained 3 bases not matched to a gene. CDR3 region: CSVSGTGGQPQHF. The DNA of the CDR3 is TGCAGCGTTTCGGGGACAGGGGGTCAGCCCCAGCATTTT.

This clone appeared a single time. V usage is TRBV11-2 and J usage is TRBJ2-1, with 11 positions matching TRBD2. Losses at the gene ends were 6 bases for V and 4 bases for J; bases not matched to a gene: 5. This CDR3 contains 15 residues. The germline CDR1 and CDR2 sequences are SGHAT and FQNNGV. The CDR3 here is CASRGLAVSYNEQFF. CDR3 in DNA: TGTGCCAGCAGGGGACTAGCGGTTTCTTACAATGAGCAGTTCTTC.